Listed below are T cell receptor beta chains from one sample, sequenced in a study of T cell responses to AZD1222 COVID-19 vaccine. Generated by immunoSEQ multiplex PCR, the TCRdb table keeps only in-frame clones and is missing some. Of roughly 87,000 clones in the sample, approximately 91% are singletons; the top ten hold 5% to 6%. The sequences come from peripheral blood, collected 28 days after the second AZD1222 dose. The receptors come from an adult who received the AZD1222 COVID-19 vaccine. Both conserved end residues are part of each CDR3. The order of the fields is V gene, J gene, clone size, D gene, CDR3 protein, CDR3 DNA. D genes are given only for firm matches. Size is stated for part of the rows, as once, few or many counts, or as a class when the clone is expanded.

V: TRBV4-2; J: TRBJ1-3; size: NA; D: NA; CDR3: CASSQDTAISGNTIYF; DNA: TGTGCCAGCAGCCAAGATACGGCTATCTCTGGAAACACCATATATTTT
V: TRBV4-2; J: TRBJ2-6; size: once; D: NA; CDR3: CASSQALAGANVLTF; DNA: TGTGCCAGCAGCCAAGCACTCGCTGGGGCCAACGTCCTGACTTTC
V: TRBV4-1; J: TRBJ1-5; size: NA; D: NA; CDR3: CASSVRDMDQPQHF; DNA: TGCGCCAGCAGCGTCCGGGACATGGATCAGCCCCAGCATTTT
V: TRBV14; J: TRBJ2-3; size: NA; D: TRBD1; CDR3: CASSPTGTGRTDTQYF; DNA: TGTGCCAGCAGCCCGACTGGGACAGGGAGGACAGATACGCAGTATTTT
V: TRBV3-1/TRBV3-2; J: TRBJ1-2; size: once; D: NA; CDR3: CASSPQGDYGYTF; DNA: TGTGCCAGCAGCCCCCAAGGAGATTATGGCTACACCTTC
V: TRBV29-1; J: TRBJ1-1; size: NA; D: NA; CDR3: CSVGPEAFF; DNA: TGCAGCGTAGGCCCTGAAGCTTTCTTT
V: TRBV11-2; J: TRBJ1-2; size: NA; D: NA; CDR3: CASSPRPEPYGYTF; DNA: TGTGCCAGCAGCCCCCGGCCAGAACCTTATGGCTACACCTTC
V: TRBV19; J: TRBJ1-2; size: NA; D: NA; CDR3: CASSIDLAGSGHGYTF; DNA: TGTGCCAGTAGTATAGATTTGGCCGGGTCCGGGCATGGCTACACCTTC
V: TRBV27; J: TRBJ1-1; size: once; D: TRBD1; CDR3: CASSLVDRGKEAFF; DNA: TGTGCCAGCAGTTTGGTGGACAGGGGAAAAGAAGCTTTCTTT
V: TRBV11-3; J: TRBJ1-6; size: once; D: NA; CDR3: CASSADRISYNSPLHF; DNA: TGTGCCAGCAGCGCGGACAGAATCTCCTATAATTCACCCCTCCACTTT
V: TRBV7-9; J: TRBJ2-2; size: NA; D: NA; CDR3: CASSGPYNTGELFF; DNA: TGTGCCAGCAGCGGGCCTTACAACACCGGGGAGCTGTTTTTT
V: TRBV4-2; J: TRBJ1-5; size: NA; D: NA; CDR3: CASSQDPKTAEDNQPQHF; DNA: TGTGCCAGCAGCCAAGATCCTAAGACAGCCGAGGACAATCAGCCCCAGCATTTT
V: TRBV28; J: TRBJ1-5; size: NA; D: TRBD1; CDR3: CASRHWGQAVGQPQHF; DNA: TGTGCCAGCAGGCACTGGGGACAGGCGGTGGGTCAGCCCCAGCATTTT
V: TRBV25-1; J: TRBJ1-4; size: NA; D: NA; CDR3: CASSEYVGERDEKLFF; DNA: TGTGCCAGCAGTGAATATGTGGGGGAAAGGGATGAAAAACTGTTTTTT
V: TRBV19; J: TRBJ1-1; size: NA; D: TRBD1; CDR3: CASSDPGQGAQTFF; DNA: TGTGCCAGTAGTGACCCGGGACAGGGGGCCCAAACTTTCTTT
V: TRBV27; J: TRBJ2-6; size: NA; D: NA; CDR3: CASSSFSGANVLTF; DNA: TGTGCCAGCAGTTCATTCTCTGGGGCCAACGTCCTGACTTTC